Described below is a single T cell receptor (beta chain) sequence and its context. What it binds is not known. The germline V gene has CDR1 MNHNS and CDR2 SASEGT. V shed 1 base and J shed 1 base, with 7 bases lying between them. The CDR3 has 14 amino acids. The source of the sample is a study of somatic mutations in cytotoxic T cells in rheumatoid arthritis. Study results and limitations: The slight TRBV07 underrepresentation in rheumatoid arthritis patients was not adjusted for multiple comparisons.

The method was immunoSEQ multiplex PCR; TCRdb's version includes in-frame clones alone and lacks a portion of them. The sample contains about 18,000 clones, over 60% of which appear only once. This sequence joins TRBV6-1 and TRBJ1-1; D is unresolved. The specimen sequenced was CD8+ T cells sorted from blood. The receptor comes from an adult with rheumatoid arthritis. This chain's CDR3 is CASSEVLTNTEAFF. CDR3 DNA: TGTGCCAGCAGTGAAGTCCTCACGAACACTGAAGCTTTCTTT.